Presented here are 16 T cell receptor beta chains from one specimen sequenced in a study of OX40 agonist ivuxolimab in advanced cancers. Sequenced by immunoSEQ multiplex PCR; TCRdb stores in-frame clones only, minus some. Of fewer than 40,000 clones listed, over 60% are singletons. The starting material was CD4+ or CD8+ T cells sorted from blood, obtained in a trial of the OX40 agonist ivuxolimab. The receptors were gathered from an adult with an advanced solid tumor such as melanoma, head and neck, liver or kidney cancer.

The chain links TRBV19 to TRBJ2-1; TRBD2 aligns across 9 bases. V dropped 5 bases and J dropped 3; count of bases not matched to a gene: 8. Germline lookup yields CDR1 LNHDA and CDR2 SQIVND (reference sequence). This CDR3 contains 16 residues. For the CDR3, the DNA is TGTGCCAGTAGTTCGCGAGCAGCGGGAGGCTACAATGAGCAGTTCTTC. Its translation: CASSSRAAGGYNEQFF. The whole variable domain, remainder taken from reference TRBV19 and TRBJ2-1, is DGGITQSPKYLFRKEGQNVTLSCEQNLNHDAMYWYRQDPGQGLRLIYYSQIVNDFQKGDIAEGYSVSREKKESFPLTVTSAQKNPTAFYLCASSSRAAGGYNEQFFGPGTRLTVL.

By its share, this clone is medium-sized. The rearrangement uses TRBV28 and TRBJ1-2, with no clear D. This CDR3 comprises 12 residues. The germline CDR1 and CDR2 sequences are MDHEN and SYDVKM. V was trimmed by 9 bases and J by 7 bases, leaving 15 bases between them. Here the CDR3 DNA reads TGTGCCAGTTCCCCCCGACGCACTGGCTACACCTTC. Protein: CASSPRRTGYTF.

The chain couples TRBV5-1 to TRBJ2-5, with D perhaps TRBD2 (6 bases). The V end lost 4 bases, the J end lost 4 bases, and 14 bases lay between the germline ends. Germline CDR1 and CDR2: SGHRS and YFSETQ. This CDR3 region has 14 residues. CDR3 nucleotides: TGCGCCAGCAGCCTACTAGCCCTTGGAGAGACCCAGTACTTC. This sequence encodes CASSLLALGETQYF. Looking up the rest from reference TRBV5-1 and TRBJ2-5 gives the full variable domain: KAGVTQTPRYLIKTRGQQVTLSCSPISGHRSVSWYQQTPGQGLQFLFEYFSETQRNKGNFPGRFSGRQFSNSRSEMNVSTLELGDSALYLCASSLLALGETQYFGPGTRLLVL.

The chain has TRBV7-2 and TRBJ1-2; maybe TRBD1 (5 bases). The germline V gene has CDR1 SGHTA and CDR2 FQGNSA. CDR3 size: 12 residues. The ends were cut back, 5 bases at V and 4 bases at J, with 8 bases in the middle. CDR3 bases: TGTGCCAGCAGCGATGACAGCTATGGCTACACCTTC. This gives the protein CASSDDSYGYTF.

The chain uses TRBV14 and TRBJ1-1, with D possibly being TRBD1 (6 bases). Deletions cut 3 bases from V and 7 bases from J, with 15 bases between. Germline assignment: CDR1 SGHDN and CDR2 FVKESK. The CDR3 covers 14 residues. DNA of the CDR3: TGTGCCAGCAGCCAGAACAGGGCGGCTAATGAAGCTTTCTTT. This translates into CASSQNRAANEAFF.

This clone qualifies as medium-sized. The rearrangement links TRBV4-2 to TRBJ2-5; D ambiguous. V lost 0 bases, J lost 0 bases, and 5 bases lay in between. The CDR3 has 14 residues. In germline, CDR1 is LGHNA, CDR2 YNFKEQ. CDR3 DNA: TGTGCCAGCAGCCAAGACCCGGACCAAGAGACCCAGTACTTC. Amino acid sequence: CASSQDPDQETQYF.

Concerning this clone: Sequence at one end of the junction differs from germline and may be a read error. The genes are TRBV29-1 and TRBJ2-5, with TRBD1 identical over 9 bases. Germline V gives CDR1 SQVTM, CDR2 ANQGSEA. The CDR3 is 14 residues long. As DNA, the CDR3 is TGCAGCTTTTCCGGACAGGGGATACAAGGGACCCAGTACTTC. Translating it yields CSFSGQGIQGTQYF. The full variable domain, completed using reference TRBV29-1 and TRBJ2-5, is SAVISQKPSRDICQRGTSLTIQCQVDSQVTMMFWYRQQPGQSLTLIATANQGSEATYESGFVIDKFPISRPNLTFSTLTVSNMSPEDSSIYLCSFSGQGIQGTQYFGPGTRLLVL.

This clone has just a few counts. V is TRBV18 and J is TRBJ1-5; the D gene is possibly TRBD1 (5 bases). From germline, CDR1 is KGHSH and CDR2 LQKENI. This CDR3 comprises 13 residues. V dropped 2 bases and J dropped 6 bases, with 8 bases sitting between them. The CDR3 reads CASSPGAVQPQHF. The DNA of the CDR3 is TGTGCCAGCTCACCAGGGGCGGTTCAGCCCCAGCATTTT.

Only one count was recorded for this clone. The chain is built from TRBV10-1 and TRBJ2-7; D is undetermined. Germline loops: CDR1 WNHNN, CDR2 SYGVQD (reference sequence). Trimming stripped 8 bases from V and 0 bases from J, with 8 bases between. The CDR3 is made up of 12 amino acids. In DNA, the CDR3 is TGCGCCAGCGGCCTGAGCTCCTACGAGCAGTACTTC. Translating it yields CASGLSSYEQYF.

This chain connects TRBV27 to TRBJ1-1, with TRBD1 identical over 8 bases. The CDR3 totals 15 residues. The germline gives CDR1 MNHEY, CDR2 SMNVEV (reference sequence). J was trimmed by 4 bases and V by 5 bases; bases with no gene match: 9. In nucleotides, the CDR3 is TGTGCCAGCAGTCCGGAGACAGGGGCAGCCACTGAAGCTTTCTTT. This sequence encodes CASSPETGAATEAFF.

As DNA, the CDR3 is TGCGCCAGCAGCCAAGATTCTCCTTCGGCGGGAGGAGAGCAGTACTTC. This encodes CASSQDSPSAGGEQYF. This sequence joins TRBV4-1 and TRBJ2-7; TRBD2 aligns across 8 bases. Germline trimming cut 0 bases from V and 7 bases from J; bases unmatched to any gene: 11. This CDR3 has 16 amino acids. CDR1 MGHRA and CDR2 YSYEKL come from the germline V gene.

The chain is built from TRBV5-4 and TRBJ2-3, with a weak D call TRBD1 (5 bases). The V gene's germline CDR1 is SGHNT and CDR2 YYREEE (reference sequence). The CDR3 sequence is 14 residues long. V was pared by 6 bases and J by 3 bases, with 14 bases between. CDR3 amino acids: CASTLGEETDTQYF. CDR3 sequence (DNA): TGTGCCAGCACTTTAGGGGAAGAAACAGATACGCAGTATTTT.

For this clone: Other DNA variants within this sample encode the same CDR3. V and J are TRBV10-1 and TRBJ2-7, with no clear D. V gave up 0 bases and J gave up 3 bases, with 6 bases separating them. The CDR3 loop spans 13 amino acids. CDR1 is WNHNN, CDR2 SYGVQD, per germline (reference sequence). The CDR3: CASSESPSYEQYF. As DNA, the CDR3 is TGCGCCAGCAGTGAGTCGCCTAGCTACGAGCAGTACTTC.

The table lists this clone with a few counts. This chain uses TRBV9 with TRBJ1-2; D remains unclear. The CDR3 is 12 residues long. V dropped 0 bases and J dropped 4 bases, with 4 bases sitting between them. Germline values: CDR1 SGDLS, CDR2 YYNGEE. The DNA for the CDR3 is TGTGCCAGCAGCGTAGACGGCTATGGCTACACCTTC. Protein sequence: CASSVDGYGYTF. Combining the CDR3 with reference TRBV9 and TRBJ1-2 gives the whole variable domain DSGVTQTPKHLITATGQRVTLRCSPRSGDLSVYWYQQSLDQGLQFLIQYYNGEERAKGNILERFSAQQFPDLHSELNLSSLELGDSALYFCASSVDGYGYTFGSGTRLTVV.

The chain recombines TRBV5-4 with TRBJ2-2; no clear D gene. The CDR3 has 12 amino acids. Trimming pared 2 bases from V and 3 bases from J, leaving 2 bases between. Germline lookup yields CDR1 SGHNT and CDR2 YYREEE (reference sequence). CDR3 sequence (DNA): TGTGCCAGCAGCTTATACACCGGGGAGCTGTTTTTT. Its translation is CASSLYTGELFF.

The sample holds one count of this clone. The J gene is TRBJ2-2, the V gene TRBV2; D call uncertain. With 1 base removed from V and 1 base from J, the gap between germline ends came to 1 base. The CDR3 covers 13 residues. The germline gives CDR1 SNHLY, CDR2 FYNNEI. CDR3 nucleotides: TGTGCCAGCAGTGAAGGGAACACCGGGGAGCTGTTTTTT. It codes for CASSEGNTGELFF.